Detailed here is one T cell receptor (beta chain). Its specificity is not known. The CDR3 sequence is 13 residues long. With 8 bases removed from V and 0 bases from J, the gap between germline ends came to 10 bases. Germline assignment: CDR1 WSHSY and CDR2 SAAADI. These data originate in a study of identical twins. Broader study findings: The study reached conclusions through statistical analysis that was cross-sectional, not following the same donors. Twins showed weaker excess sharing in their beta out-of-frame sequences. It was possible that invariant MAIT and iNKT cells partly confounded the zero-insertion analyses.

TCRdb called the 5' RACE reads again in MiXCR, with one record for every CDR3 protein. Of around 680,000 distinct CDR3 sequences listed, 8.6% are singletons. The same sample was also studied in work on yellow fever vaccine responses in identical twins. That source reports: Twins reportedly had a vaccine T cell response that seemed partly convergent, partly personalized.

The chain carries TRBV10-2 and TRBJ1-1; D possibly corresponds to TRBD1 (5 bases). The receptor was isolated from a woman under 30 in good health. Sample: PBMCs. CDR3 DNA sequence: TGCGCCAGCCATTCGGGGGTGAACACTGAAGCTTTCTTT. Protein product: CASHSGVNTEAFF.